The 11 T cell receptor beta chains reported below all come from one sample, sequenced in a study of blood T cell repertoires in COVID-19. Assay: immunoSEQ multiplex PCR; the TCRdb copy retains only in-frame clones and omits some. The repertoire holds 220,000 or so clones, with 92% as singletons. The sample taken for sequencing was peripheral blood. All receptors come from a man aged 55 to 70 with COVID-19, enrolled during active disease.

The chain recombines TRBV18 with TRBJ1-2; TRBD1 aligns across 10 bases. The germline V gene encodes CDR1 KGHSH and CDR2 LQKENI. This CDR3 comprises 16 residues. V lost 6 bases and J lost 0; bases outside the gene matches: 7. CDR3 residues: CASSAGTGASNYGYTF. The CDR3 region has the DNA TGTGCCAGCTCCGCCGGGACAGGGGCGTCTAACTATGGCTACACCTTC.

The V gene is TRBV19, the J gene TRBJ1-4; TRBD1 matches 8 bases. Germline V gene data show CDR1 as LNHDA and CDR2 as SQIVND (reference sequence). The CDR3 has 14 amino acids. V trimming: 4 bases; J trimming: 8 bases; junction bases outside the gene matches: 6. CDR3 in DNA: TGTGCCAGTAGTACAGGGGGCGCTCGGGAAAAACTGTTTTTT. Protein sequence: CASSTGGAREKLFF.

V usage is TRBV24-1 and J usage is TRBJ2-7, with TRBD1 identical over 7 bases. The CDR3 runs to 14 residues. CDR1 is KGHDR, CDR2 SFDVKD, per germline. J lost 9 bases, V lost 2 bases, and 9 bases had no gene match. The CDR3 loop is CATSDSGQSKGQYF. As DNA, the CDR3 is TGTGCCACCAGTGATTCGGGACAGTCTAAGGGGCAGTACTTC.

This chain's CDR3 is CASRGSTGELFF. In nucleotides, the CDR3 is TGCGCCAGCAGGGGCTCCACCGGGGAGCTGTTTTTT. The chain couples TRBV5-1 to TRBJ2-2, with D unresolved. Germline V gene sequence: CDR1 SGHRS, CDR2 YFSETQ. The germline V and J ends were trimmed by 5 bases and 4 bases, with 6 bases remaining between them. The CDR3 extends over 12 amino acids.

The gene calls are TRBV2 and TRBJ2-1; 12 bases are a match to TRBD2. V shed 6 bases and J 8 bases; nucleotides not matched to a gene: 8. Germline V CDR1 and CDR2: SNHLY, FYNNEI. There are 15 residues in the CDR3. The CDR3 DNA follows: TGTGCCAGCAGAGAGACTAGCGGGAGATTCTATGAGCAGTTCTTC. Its protein is CASRETSGRFYEQFF. Looking up the rest from reference TRBV2 and TRBJ2-1 gives the full variable domain: EPEVTQTPSHQVTQMGQEVILRCVPISNHLYFYWYRQILGQKVEFLVSFYNNEISEKSEIFDDQFSVERPDGSNFTLKIRSTKLEDSAMYFCASRETSGRFYEQFFGPGTRLTVL.

This chain uses TRBV30 with TRBJ1-2; D is perhaps TRBD1 (6 bases). Germline CDR1 GTSNPN, CDR2 SVGIG (reference sequence). V shed 0 bases and J shed 0 bases, with 8 bases lying between them. CDR3 length: 14 residues. The CDR3 DNA reads TGTGCCTGGAGTGTGGACAGAGCTAACTATGGCTACACCTTC. Protein product: CAWSVDRANYGYTF.

The table lists this clone with a count of one. The rearrangement links TRBV19 to TRBJ1-6, with D hard to call. Germline V gene sequence: CDR1 LNHDA, CDR2 SQIVND (reference sequence). V lost 4 bases to trimming and J lost 10 bases, with 11 bases between them. This CDR3 region has 13 residues. The CDR3 here is CASSNNVGSPLHF. The CDR3 DNA reads TGTGCCAGTAGTAACAATGTTGGCTCACCCCTCCACTTT.

The genes are TRBV18 and TRBJ2-2, with TRBD2 matching 7 bases. The CDR3 has 15 amino acids. J was trimmed by 6 bases and V by 0 bases; bases with no gene match: 4. Germline V CDR1 and CDR2: KGHSH, LQKENI. CDR3 region: CASSPPAGWPGELFF. As DNA, the CDR3 is TGTGCCAGCTCACCACCAGCGGGGTGGCCCGGGGAGCTGTTTTTT.

J is TRBJ2-3 and V is TRBV12-3 or TRBV12-4; D may be TRBD1 (5 bases). V dropped 7 bases and J dropped 5 bases, with 13 bases sitting between them. The CDR3 sequence is 13 residues long. As DNA, the CDR3 is TGTGCCAGCAAAATAGGGGCGAAAGATACGCAGTATTTT. Translation: CASKIGAKDTQYF.

There are a few counts of this clone. The V call is TRBV7-3, the J call TRBJ2-6; tentatively, D is TRBD1 (6 bases). Trimming removed 2 bases at V and 2 bases at J, with 7 bases between. The CDR3 consists of 15 residues. CDR1 is SGHTA, CDR2 FQGTGA, per germline. The CDR3 here is CASSLQGTGANVLTF. The CDR3 nucleotides read TGTGCCAGCAGCTTACAGGGGACTGGGGCCAACGTCCTGACTTTC.

The V and J genes are TRBV7-2 and TRBJ2-1, with unresolved D. The CDR3 has 16 residues. Per the germline V gene, CDR1 is SGHTA and CDR2 is FQGNSA. Trimming left V 5 bases short and J 2 bases short, with 16 bases between. The CDR3 nucleotides read TGTGCCAGCAGCGAGTTAAGCACCACCGCCTACAATGAGCAGTTCTTC. Amino acids: CASSELSTTAYNEQFF.